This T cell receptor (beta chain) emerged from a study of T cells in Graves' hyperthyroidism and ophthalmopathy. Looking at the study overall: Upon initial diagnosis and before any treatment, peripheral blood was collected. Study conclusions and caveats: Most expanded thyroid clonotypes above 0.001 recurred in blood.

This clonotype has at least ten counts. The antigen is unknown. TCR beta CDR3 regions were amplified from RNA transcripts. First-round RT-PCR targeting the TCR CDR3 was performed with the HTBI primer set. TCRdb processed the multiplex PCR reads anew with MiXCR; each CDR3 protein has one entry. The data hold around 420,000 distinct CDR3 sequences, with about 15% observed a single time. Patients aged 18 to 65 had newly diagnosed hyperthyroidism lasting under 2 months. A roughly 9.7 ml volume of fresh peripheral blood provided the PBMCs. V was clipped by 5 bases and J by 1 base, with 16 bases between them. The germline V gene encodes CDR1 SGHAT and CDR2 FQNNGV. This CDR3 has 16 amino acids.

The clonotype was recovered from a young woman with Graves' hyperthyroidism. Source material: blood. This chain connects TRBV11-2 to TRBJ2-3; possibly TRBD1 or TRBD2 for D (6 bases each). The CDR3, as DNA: TGTGCCAGCAGCCCCTTAGGGGGGAGAGGCACAGATACGCAGTATTTT. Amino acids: CASSPLGGRGTDTQYF.